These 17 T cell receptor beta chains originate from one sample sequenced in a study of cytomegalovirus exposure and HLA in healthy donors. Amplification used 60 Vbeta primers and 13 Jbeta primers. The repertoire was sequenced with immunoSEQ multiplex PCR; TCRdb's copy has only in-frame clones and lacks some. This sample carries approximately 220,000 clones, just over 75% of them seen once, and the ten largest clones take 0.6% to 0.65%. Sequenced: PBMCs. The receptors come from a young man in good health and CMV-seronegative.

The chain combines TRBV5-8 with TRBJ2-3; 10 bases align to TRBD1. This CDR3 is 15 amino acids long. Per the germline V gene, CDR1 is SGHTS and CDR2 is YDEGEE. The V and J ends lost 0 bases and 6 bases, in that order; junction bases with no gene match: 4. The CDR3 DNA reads TGTGCCAGCAGCTTGGGGGACAGGGGCTTGGATACGCAGTATTTT. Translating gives CASSLGDRGLDTQYF.

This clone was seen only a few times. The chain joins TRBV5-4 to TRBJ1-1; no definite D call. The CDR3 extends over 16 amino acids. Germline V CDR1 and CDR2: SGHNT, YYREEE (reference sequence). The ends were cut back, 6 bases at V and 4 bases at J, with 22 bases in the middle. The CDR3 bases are TGTGCCAGCACCCCACGGTCGCGGGGAGTAAGCACTGAAGCTTTCTTT. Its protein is CASTPRSRGVSTEAFF.

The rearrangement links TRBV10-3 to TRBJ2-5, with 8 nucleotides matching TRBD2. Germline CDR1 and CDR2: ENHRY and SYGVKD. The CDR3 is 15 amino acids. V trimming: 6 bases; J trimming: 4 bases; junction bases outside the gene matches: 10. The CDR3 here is CAISWERERRETQYF. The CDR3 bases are TGTGCCATCAGCTGGGAGCGGGAGCGGCGAGAGACCCAGTACTTC.

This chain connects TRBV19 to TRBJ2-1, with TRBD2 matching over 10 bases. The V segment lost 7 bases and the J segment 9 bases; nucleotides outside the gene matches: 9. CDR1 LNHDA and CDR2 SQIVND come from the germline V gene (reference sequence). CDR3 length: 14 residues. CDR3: CASTVTSGYFEQFF. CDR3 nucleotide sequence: TGTGCCAGTACCGTGACTAGCGGGTATTTTGAGCAGTTCTTC.

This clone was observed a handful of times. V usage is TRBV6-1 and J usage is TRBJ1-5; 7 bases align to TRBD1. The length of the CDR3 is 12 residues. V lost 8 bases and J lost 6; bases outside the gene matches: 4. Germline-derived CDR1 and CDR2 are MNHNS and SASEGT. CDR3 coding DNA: TGTGCCAGCTCTAGGGGGCTTCAGCCCCAGCATTTT. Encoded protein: CASSRGLQPQHF.

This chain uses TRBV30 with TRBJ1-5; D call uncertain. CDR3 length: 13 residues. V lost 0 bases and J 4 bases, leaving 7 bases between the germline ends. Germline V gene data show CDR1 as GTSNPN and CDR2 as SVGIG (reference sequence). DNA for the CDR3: TGTGCCTGGAGTGTTTCCCCGAATCAGCCCCAGCATTTT. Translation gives CAWSVSPNQPQHF.

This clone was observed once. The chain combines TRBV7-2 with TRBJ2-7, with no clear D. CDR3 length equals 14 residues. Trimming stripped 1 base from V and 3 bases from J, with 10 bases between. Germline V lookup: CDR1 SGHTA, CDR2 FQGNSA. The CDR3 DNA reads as TGTGCCAGCAGCTTAGTTCTAGATCTCTACGAGCAGTACTTC. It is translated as CASSLVLDLYEQYF.

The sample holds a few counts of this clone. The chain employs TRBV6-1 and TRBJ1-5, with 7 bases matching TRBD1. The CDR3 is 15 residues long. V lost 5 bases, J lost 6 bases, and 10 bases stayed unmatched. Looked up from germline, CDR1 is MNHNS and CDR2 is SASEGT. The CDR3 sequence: CASSFFRGPGQPQHF. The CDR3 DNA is TGTGCCAGCAGTTTCTTTAGGGGGCCCGGTCAGCCCCAGCATTTT.

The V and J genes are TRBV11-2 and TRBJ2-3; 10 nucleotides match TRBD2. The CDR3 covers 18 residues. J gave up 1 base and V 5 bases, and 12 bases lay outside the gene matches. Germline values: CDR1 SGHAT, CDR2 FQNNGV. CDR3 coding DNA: TGTGCCAGCAGCCCAGGAGTAGCGGGAGGTGGAGGCACAGATACGCAGTATTTT. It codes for CASSPGVAGGGGTDTQYF.

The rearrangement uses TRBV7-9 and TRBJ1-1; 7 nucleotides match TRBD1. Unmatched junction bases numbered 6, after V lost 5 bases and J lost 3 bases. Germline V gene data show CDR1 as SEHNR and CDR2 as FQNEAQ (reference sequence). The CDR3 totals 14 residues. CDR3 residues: CASSSTGVYTEAFF. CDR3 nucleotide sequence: TGTGCCAGCAGCAGCACAGGGGTTTACACTGAAGCTTTCTTT.

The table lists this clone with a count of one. Here the CDR3 reads CASSPTRQGAQAQYF. The CDR3 region has the DNA TGTGCCAGCTCACCAACGAGACAGGGGGCCCAGGCGCAGTACTTC. The rearrangement uses TRBV18 and TRBJ2-7; 10 bases map to TRBD1. Trimming took 2 bases from V and 9 from J; bases not matched to a gene: 10. The CDR3 is made up of 15 amino acids. Germline V gene sequence: CDR1 KGHSH, CDR2 LQKENI.

CDR3 loop: CASRRAGTIQPQHF. CDR3 bases: TGTGCCAGCCGGCGGGCAGGGACTATTCAGCCCCAGCATTTT. This chain joins TRBV6-1 and TRBJ1-5; possible D gene TRBD1, 5 bases. Germline-derived CDR1 and CDR2 are MNHNS and SASEGT. V shed 8 bases and J shed 6 bases, with 17 bases lying between them. The CDR3 length is 14 residues.

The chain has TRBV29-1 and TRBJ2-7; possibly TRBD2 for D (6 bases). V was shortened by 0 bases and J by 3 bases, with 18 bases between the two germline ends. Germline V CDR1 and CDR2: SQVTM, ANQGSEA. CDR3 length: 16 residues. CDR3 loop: CSVEDLNRDSNYEQYF. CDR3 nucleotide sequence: TGCAGCGTTGAAGATTTAAACCGGGACTCCAACTACGAGCAGTACTTC.

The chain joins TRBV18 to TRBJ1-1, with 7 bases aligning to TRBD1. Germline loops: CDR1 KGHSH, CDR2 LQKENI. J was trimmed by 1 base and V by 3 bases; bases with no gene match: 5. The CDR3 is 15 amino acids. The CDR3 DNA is TGTGCCAGCTCACCGTCGGGACAGTGGAACACTGAAGCTTTCTTT. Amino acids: CASSPSGQWNTEAFF.

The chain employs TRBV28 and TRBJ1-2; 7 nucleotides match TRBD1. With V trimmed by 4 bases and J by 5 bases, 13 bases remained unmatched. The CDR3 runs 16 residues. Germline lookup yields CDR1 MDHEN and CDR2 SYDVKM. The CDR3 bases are TGTGCCAGCAGTTCAAAACAGGGGACGAGGGTGTATGGCTACACCTTC. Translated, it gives CASSSKQGTRVYGYTF.

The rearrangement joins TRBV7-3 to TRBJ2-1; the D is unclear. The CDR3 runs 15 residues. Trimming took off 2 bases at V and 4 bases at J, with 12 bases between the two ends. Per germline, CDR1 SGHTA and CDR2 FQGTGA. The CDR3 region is CASSLQSVGYNEQFF. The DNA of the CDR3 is TGTGCCAGCAGCTTACAGAGCGTCGGGTACAATGAGCAGTTCTTC.

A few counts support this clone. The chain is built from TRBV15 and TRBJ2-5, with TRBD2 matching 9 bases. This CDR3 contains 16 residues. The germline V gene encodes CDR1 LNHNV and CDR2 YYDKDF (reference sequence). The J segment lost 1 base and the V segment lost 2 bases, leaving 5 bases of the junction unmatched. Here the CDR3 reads CATSRSRTSAQETQYF. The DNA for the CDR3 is TGTGCCACCAGCAGATCCCGGACTAGCGCCCAAGAGACCCAGTACTTC.